These T cell receptor delta chains were read from a single sample in a study of γδ T cells in repeated Plasmodium falciparum infection. TCRdb re-processed the multiplex PCR reads via CATT. This sample has about 89,000 delta-chain clones; more than 1.4% occur once, and the top ten carry under 9.5%. Sequenced material: gamma-delta T cells from blood. Every receptor here comes from a pool of human donors (malaria-infected and uninfected, not separated). Each CDR3 is given with its conserved first and last residue. The D gene is left open where the match is weak. A clone size is listed for some rows: how often the clone was seen (once, few, many), or a class if it is expanded.

cdr3_nt: TGTGCCTGTTCTACTTCACCCAAAACTGGGGGATACGCTTCCGATAAACTCATCTTT
cdr3_aa: CACSTSPKTGGYASDKLIF
j_call: TRDJ1
d_call: TRDD3
clone_size: medium-sized
v_call: TRDV2

cdr3_nt: TGTGCTCTTGGGGAACTCAGCTTCCTACGTAACTGGGGAGTTTACACCGATAAACTCATCTTT
cdr3_aa: CALGELSFLRNWGVYTDKLIF
j_call: TRDJ1
d_call: NA
clone_size: many
v_call: TRDV1

cdr3_nt: TGTGCTCTTGGGGAGACCACTCTTCCTACTGTCTGTACTGGGGGATGTCGCACCGATAAACTCATCTTT
cdr3_aa: CALGETTLPTVCTGGCRTDKLIF
j_call: TRDJ1
d_call: TRDD3
clone_size: many
v_call: TRDV1

cdr3_nt: TGTGCTCTTGGGGAAACAAGGGCCGCGTACACCGATAAACTCATCTTT
cdr3_aa: CALGETRAAYTDKLIF
j_call: TRDJ1
d_call: NA
clone_size: medium-sized
v_call: TRDV1

cdr3_nt: TGTGCTCTTGGGGAACTAGCTCTCGACGCTGGTCCTGGGGGATACGCTAAACTCATCTTT
cdr3_aa: CALGELALDAGPGGYAKLIF
j_call: TRDJ1
d_call: TRDD3
clone_size: many
v_call: TRDV1

cdr3_nt: TGTGCTCTTGGGTCCCTTGCCGGGGGGTACACCGATAAACTCATCTTT
cdr3_aa: CALGSLAGGYTDKLIF
j_call: TRDJ1
d_call: NA
clone_size: many
v_call: TRDV1

cdr3_nt: TGTGCTCTTGGGGAGCTCTGGGGGACCAGCTCCTGGGACACCCGACAGATGTTTTTC
cdr3_aa: CALGELWGTSSWDTRQMFF
j_call: TRDJ3
d_call: TRDD3
clone_size: many
v_call: TRDV1

cdr3_nt: TGTGCTCTTGGGGTTCCAACCCTACTGGGGGCTGACACCGATAAACTCATCTTT
cdr3_aa: CALGVPTLLGADTDKLIF
j_call: TRDJ1
d_call: TRDD3
clone_size: many
v_call: TRDV1

cdr3_nt: TGTGCTCTTGGGGAAAGCGGATCATTCCTAAGGAGGGGGATGGGGGGATCGAGGCCCGATGAAGCGGCACAACTCTTCTTT
cdr3_aa: CALGESGSFLRRGMGGSRPDEAAQLFF
j_call: TRDJ2
d_call: NA
clone_size: many
v_call: TRDV1

cdr3_nt: TGTGCCTGTGACACCGTTGGGGAAAGAAGGTCCGATAAACTCATCTTT
cdr3_aa: CACDTVGERRSDKLIF
j_call: TRDJ1
d_call: NA
clone_size: many
v_call: TRDV2

cdr3_nt: TGTGCTCTTGGGGAACTAGATGGCTGGGGGATACCGTACACCGATAAACTCATCTTT
cdr3_aa: CALGELDGWGIPYTDKLIF
j_call: TRDJ1
d_call: TRDD3
clone_size: many
v_call: TRDV1

cdr3_nt: TGTGCCTGTGACACCCCACCCCACAACAGCTCCTGGGACACCCGACAGATGTTTTTC
cdr3_aa: CACDTPPHNSSWDTRQMFF
j_call: TRDJ3
d_call: NA
clone_size: medium-sized
v_call: TRDV2

cdr3_nt: TGTGCTCTTGGGGAACGTCCAGTCCTACTGGGGGACCCGTACACCGATAAACTCATCTTT
cdr3_aa: CALGERPVLLGDPYTDKLIF
j_call: TRDJ1
d_call: TRDD3
clone_size: many
v_call: TRDV1

cdr3_nt: TGTGCTCTTGGGGAACTATATCCCTTCCTTTACTGGGGGATACAACCCGATAAACTCATCTTT
cdr3_aa: CALGELYPFLYWGIQPDKLIF
j_call: TRDJ1
d_call: TRDD3
clone_size: many
v_call: TRDV1

cdr3_nt: TGTGCTCTTGGGGAGGGAAAATACCCGTACTGGGGGATACCCGACACCGATAAACTCATCTTT
cdr3_aa: CALGEGKYPYWGIPDTDKLIF
j_call: TRDJ1
d_call: TRDD3
clone_size: many
v_call: TRDV1

cdr3_nt: TGTGCTCTTGGGGAACGAATACTGGGGGATACGCGCGATAAACTCATCTTT
cdr3_aa: CALGERILGDTRDKLIF
j_call: TRDJ1
d_call: TRDD3
clone_size: medium-sized
v_call: TRDV1

cdr3_nt: TGTGCTCTTGGGGAACTGCGGCTCCTACGTTGCTGGGGAGGGGACACCGATAAACTCATCTTT
cdr3_aa: CALGELRLLRCWGGDTDKLIF
j_call: TRDJ1
d_call: NA
clone_size: many
v_call: TRDV1

cdr3_nt: TGTGCCTGTGACACTCTTACTGGGGATACGGGGGCATCGGTCTACACCGATAAACTCATCTTT
cdr3_aa: CACDTLTGDTGASVYTDKLIF
j_call: TRDJ1
d_call: TRDD3
clone_size: medium-sized
v_call: TRDV2

cdr3_nt: TGTGCCTGTGACTATATACTGGGGGATCACACCGATAAACTCATCTTT
cdr3_aa: CACDYILGDHTDKLIF
j_call: TRDJ1
d_call: TRDD3
clone_size: many
v_call: TRDV2

cdr3_nt: TGTGCTCTTGGGGACTGCCGGCCTTCCTACGGTACGGGTGTACCTGGGGGATTTAAACTCATCTTT
cdr3_aa: CALGDCRPSYGTGVPGGFKLIF
j_call: TRDJ1
d_call: NA
clone_size: few
v_call: TRDV1

cdr3_nt: TGTGCTCTTGGGCCCACTTGGGGTCCTAGATACTGGGGGACGCACACCGATAAACTCATCTTT
cdr3_aa: CALGPTWGPRYWGTHTDKLIF
j_call: TRDJ1
d_call: TRDD3
clone_size: many
v_call: TRDV1

cdr3_nt: TGTGCTCTTGGGGAAATCTGGGGGGCCCCATACACCGATAAACTCATCTTT
cdr3_aa: CALGEIWGAPYTDKLIF
j_call: TRDJ1
d_call: TRDD3
clone_size: many
v_call: TRDV1

cdr3_nt: TGTGCTCTTGGGGAACTAGCCCTACCCGGGGTACTGGGGGATACGACCTCGAGAGGCACCGATAAACTCATCTTT
cdr3_aa: CALGELALPGVLGDTTSRGTDKLIF
j_call: TRDJ1
d_call: TRDD3
clone_size: many
v_call: TRDV1

cdr3_nt: TGTGCCTTTAGCGCTCCCAGAATACTGGGGGATTCAACTCCACTCATCTTT
cdr3_aa: CAFSAPRILGDSTPLIF
j_call: TRDJ1
d_call: TRDD3
clone_size: many
v_call: TRDV3

cdr3_nt: TGTGCCTGTGACACCCTTGGGGGATCGGAGTTGAAAAGACTCATCTTT
cdr3_aa: CACDTLGGSELKRLIF
j_call: TRDJ1
d_call: TRDD3
clone_size: many
v_call: TRDV2

cdr3_nt: TGTGCCTGTGACTCCTTACTGGGGGAAAACACCGATAAACTCATCTTT
cdr3_aa: CACDSLLGENTDKLIF
j_call: TRDJ1
d_call: TRDD3
clone_size: medium-sized
v_call: TRDV2

cdr3_nt: TGTGCCTTTTCCCAGCTCTTGCGGGGATACACCAAACTCATCTTT
cdr3_aa: CAFSQLLRGYTKLIF
j_call: TRDJ1
d_call: TRDD3
clone_size: medium-sized
v_call: TRDV3

cdr3_nt: TGTGCTCTTGGGGAAGTTTCTCATATGAGGTGGGGGACGACCGATAAACTCATCTTT
cdr3_aa: CALGEVSHMRWGTTDKLIF
j_call: TRDJ1
d_call: TRDD3
clone_size: many
v_call: TRDV1

cdr3_nt: TGTGCCTTGAGGGGGGCACTGGGGGTCCGCCAGTACACCGATAAACTCATCTTT
cdr3_aa: CALRGALGVRQYTDKLIF
j_call: TRDJ1
d_call: TRDD3
clone_size: many
v_call: TRDV3

cdr3_nt: TGTGCTCTTGGGGAACTTGGCCGGAGCCCCTACTGGGGGATACGCAAACTCATCTTT
cdr3_aa: CALGELGRSPYWGIRKLIF
j_call: TRDJ1
d_call: TRDD3
clone_size: many
v_call: TRDV1

cdr3_nt: TGTGCCTGTGACCGTATAGGGGGACTCCTCACCGATAAACTCATCTTT
cdr3_aa: CACDRIGGLLTDKLIF
j_call: TRDJ1
d_call: NA
clone_size: few
v_call: TRDV2

cdr3_nt: TGTGCTCTTGGGGAACGCCTCCTTCCTACTGGGGGATGGAACCATAAACTCATCTTT
cdr3_aa: CALGERLLPTGGWNHKLIF
j_call: TRDJ1
d_call: NA
clone_size: many
v_call: TRDV1

cdr3_nt: TGTGCTCTTGGGGTACAAGCTTCCTACTTGGGGGATATCTACACCGATAAACTCATCTTT
cdr3_aa: CALGVQASYLGDIYTDKLIF
j_call: TRDJ1
d_call: NA
clone_size: many
v_call: TRDV1

cdr3_nt: TGTGCTCTTGGGGGTCCTTCCTACGGGGTACTAACCGATAAACTCATCTTT
cdr3_aa: CALGGPSYGVLTDKLIF
j_call: TRDJ1
d_call: TRDD2
clone_size: many
v_call: TRDV1

cdr3_nt: TGTGCTCTTGGGGAAACCTCCTCTCCAACTGGGGGATACTCTACTTTGACAGCACAACTCTTCTTT
cdr3_aa: CALGETSSPTGGYSTLTAQLFF
j_call: TRDJ2
d_call: TRDD3
clone_size: many
v_call: TRDV1

cdr3_nt: TGTGCCATTCCCAGAGTTCAAGTACTGGGACTATACACCGATAAACTCATCTTT
cdr3_aa: CAIPRVQVLGLYTDKLIF
j_call: TRDJ1
d_call: NA
clone_size: NA
v_call: TRDV3

cdr3_nt: TGTGCTCTTGGGGAGCGTGGTACTGGGGGATATGGGTCGAATGGTTGTCCGATGAAACTCATCTTT
cdr3_aa: CALGERGTGGYGSNGCPMKLIF
j_call: TRDJ1
d_call: TRDD3
clone_size: medium-sized
v_call: TRDV1

cdr3_nt: TGTGCTCTTGGGGAACTTCGCTTCCCTCAATACTGGGGGTGGGAGTACACCGATAAACTCATCTTT
cdr3_aa: CALGELRFPQYWGWEYTDKLIF
j_call: TRDJ1
d_call: TRDD3
clone_size: many
v_call: TRDV1

cdr3_nt: TGTGCTCTTGGGGAACACGTACTGAGGGCCTTCCCCCGTACTGGGGGACTCAAACTCATCTTT
cdr3_aa: CALGEHVLRAFPRTGGLKLIF
j_call: TRDJ1
d_call: TRDD3
clone_size: many
v_call: TRDV1

cdr3_nt: TGTGCTCTTGGGGAACCGGGGGCCCTACGCTCCAGGGGATCAAGCGATAAGCTCATCTTT
cdr3_aa: CALGEPGALRSRGSSDKLIF
j_call: TRDJ1
d_call: NA
clone_size: many
v_call: TRDV1

cdr3_nt: TGTGCTCTTGGGGACTTCCTACCGTACACCGATAAACTCATCTTT
cdr3_aa: CALGDFLPYTDKLIF
j_call: TRDJ1
d_call: TRDD2
clone_size: many
v_call: TRDV1

cdr3_nt: TGTGCTCTTGGGGAACTAGCCAGCCACACCGATAAACTCATCTTT
cdr3_aa: CALGELASHTDKLIF
j_call: TRDJ1
d_call: NA
clone_size: NA
v_call: TRDV1

cdr3_nt: TGTGCTCTTGGGGGTAGGCCGCCCGGAGCCTGGGGGATAGTTGTATGCGATAAACTCATCTTT
cdr3_aa: CALGGRPPGAWGIVVCDKLIF
j_call: TRDJ1
d_call: TRDD3
clone_size: many
v_call: TRDV1

cdr3_nt: TGTGCTCTTGGGGAACTTCCGGCTTCCTTCCAACTGGGGGGTCTAACCACCGATAAACTCATCTTT
cdr3_aa: CALGELPASFQLGGLTTDKLIF
j_call: TRDJ1
d_call: TRDD3
clone_size: many
v_call: TRDV1

cdr3_nt: TGTGCCTGTGACACCGGAGGGACTGGGGGCCCGACCGATAAACTCATCTTT
cdr3_aa: CACDTGGTGGPTDKLIF
j_call: TRDJ1
d_call: TRDD3
clone_size: many
v_call: TRDV2

cdr3_nt: TGTGCTCTTGGGGATATCATATCAAGCCTTCCTAATATCTGGGGGATGAAGGGCACCGATAAACTCATCTTT
cdr3_aa: CALGDIISSLPNIWGMKGTDKLIF
j_call: TRDJ1
d_call: NA
clone_size: many
v_call: TRDV1

cdr3_nt: TGTGCTCTTGGGGAACTTCGGGCCCCCTACTTATTGCTGGGGGCGTACACCGATAAACTCATCTTT
cdr3_aa: CALGELRAPYLLLGAYTDKLIF
j_call: TRDJ1
d_call: TRDD3
clone_size: many
v_call: TRDV1

cdr3_nt: TGTGCTCTTGGGGAACTCTCCCATTCCCTTATTACTGGCCTAAGTTTCACCGATAAACTCATCTTT
cdr3_aa: CALGELSHSLITGLSFTDKLIF
j_call: TRDJ1
d_call: NA
clone_size: many
v_call: TRDV1